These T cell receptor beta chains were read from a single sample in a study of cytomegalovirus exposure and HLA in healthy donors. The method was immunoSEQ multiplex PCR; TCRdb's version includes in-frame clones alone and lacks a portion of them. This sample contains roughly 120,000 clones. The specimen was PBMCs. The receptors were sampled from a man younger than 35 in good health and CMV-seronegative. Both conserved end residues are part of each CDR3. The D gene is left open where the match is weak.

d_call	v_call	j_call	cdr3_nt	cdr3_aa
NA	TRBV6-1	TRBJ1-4	TGTGCCAGCTCAGGGGAAGTACGGGAAAAACTGTTTTTT	CASSGEVREKLFF
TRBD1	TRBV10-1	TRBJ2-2	TGCGCCAGCAGTGAGATTGGGGCAGGGGGACACCGGGGAGCTGTTTTT	CASSEIGAGGHRGAVF
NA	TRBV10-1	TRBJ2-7	TGCGCCAGCAGTGATCTTATGGCAGGGGATCTCTACGAGCAGTACTTC	CASSDLMAGDLYEQYF
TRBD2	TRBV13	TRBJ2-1	TGTGCCAGCAGCGGTCCGGGACTAGCGGGAAATAATGAGCAGTTCTTC	CASSGPGLAGNNEQFF
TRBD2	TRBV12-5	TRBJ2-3	TGTGCTAGTGGTCCCCGAGCGGGGGTGGTGACGCAGTATTTT	CASGPRAGVVTQYF
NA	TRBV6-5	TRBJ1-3	TGTGCCAGCAGTCGACCCGGTGATAGCTGGTATTTT	CASSRPGDSWYF
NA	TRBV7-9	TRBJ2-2	TGTGCCAGCAGCTTTAAGGGAGGCAGCACCGGGGAGCTGTTTTTT	CASSFKGGSTGELFF
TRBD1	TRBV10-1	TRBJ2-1	TGCGCCAGCTCCCCTAAGACAGGGATGAATGAGCAGTTCTTC	CASSPKTGMNEQFF
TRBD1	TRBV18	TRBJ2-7	TGTGCCAGCTCACTGACTGGACAGGGGGCCTACGAGCAGTACTTC	CASSLTGQGAYEQYF
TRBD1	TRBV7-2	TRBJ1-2	TGTGCCAGCAACGGACAGGGGGGTGTGGGTGGCTACACCTTC	CASNGQGGVGGYTF
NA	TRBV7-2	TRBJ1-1	TGTGCCAGCAGAGGGGGGGTTTACACTGAAGCTTTCTTT	CASRGGVYTEAFF
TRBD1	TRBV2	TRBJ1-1	TGTGCCAGCAGCGGACAGGGGAACACTGAAGCTTTCTTT	CASSGQGNTEAFF
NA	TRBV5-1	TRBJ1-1	TGCGCCAGCAGCTTCCAGGGGAACACTGAAGCTTTCTTT	CASSFQGNTEAFF
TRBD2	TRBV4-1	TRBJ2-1	TGCGCCAGCAGCCAAGAGTCGGGGAGGGCCTTGGGGCAGTTCTTC	CASSQESGRALGQFF
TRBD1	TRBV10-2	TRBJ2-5	TGCGCCAGCAGCTCGAACAGGGGTGGTATGGAGACCCAGTACTTC	CASSSNRGGMETQYF
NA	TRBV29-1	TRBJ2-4	TGCAGCGTTGCGGGAGATGGGGCCAAAAACATTCAGTACTTC	CSVAGDGAKNIQYF
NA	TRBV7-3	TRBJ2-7	TGTGCCAGCAGTTCCTTCTACGAGCAGTACTTC	CASSSFYEQYF
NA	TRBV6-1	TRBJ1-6	TGTGCCAGCAGTGCCCGACAGTCTTCTAATTCACCCCTCCACTTT	CASSARQSSNSPLHF
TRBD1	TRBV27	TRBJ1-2	TGTGCCAGCTCAGTAACAGGGGATAACTATGGCTACACCTTC	CASSVTGDNYGYTF
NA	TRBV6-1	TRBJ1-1	TGTGCCAGCAGTGAAGCGCTGACAATGAACACTGAAGCTTTCTTT	CASSEALTMNTEAFF
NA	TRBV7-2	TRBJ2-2	TGTGCCAGCAGCTTAGTCTTGTTTAGGAGGGGGGGATACACCGGGGAGCTGTTTTTT	CASSLVLFRRGGYTGELFF
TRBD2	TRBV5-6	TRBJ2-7	TGTGCCAGCAGGCATAGCGGGAGAGACGAGCAGTACTTC	CASRHSGRDEQYF
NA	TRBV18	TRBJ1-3	TGTGCCAGCTCCTCATTAACCGGGACAACTGGAAACACCATATATTTT	CASSSLTGTTGNTIYF
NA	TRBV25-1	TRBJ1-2	TGTGCCAGCAGTGATAGTGGTCCATCCTATGGCTACACCTTC	CASSDSGPSYGYTF
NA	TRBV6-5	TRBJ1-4	TGTGCCAGCAGTTCCCCGGGTGAAGAAAAACTGTTTTTT	CASSSPGEEKLFF
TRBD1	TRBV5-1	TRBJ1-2	TGCGCCAGCAGCTTAGTGACAGGGGGCATTAACTATGGCTACACCTTC	CASSLVTGGINYGYTF
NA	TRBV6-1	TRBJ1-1	TGTGCCAGCAGTTTTTCCACACAGAACACTGAAGCTTTCTTT	CASSFSTQNTEAFF
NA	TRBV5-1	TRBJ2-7	TGCGCCAGCAGCCTCCTTGGGCCGCTAAGGTTCGGGCAGTACTTC	CASSLLGPLRFGQYF
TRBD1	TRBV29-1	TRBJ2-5	TGCAGCGTTGAACCCTACAGGGGGACTCTTCAAGAGACCCAGTACTTC	CSVEPYRGTLQETQYF
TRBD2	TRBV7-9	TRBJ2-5	TGTGCCAGCAGCTTCGGACTAGCGAACACACAAGAGACCCAGTACTTC	CASSFGLANTQETQYF
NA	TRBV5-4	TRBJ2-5	TGTGCCAGCAGCCCATTGGGTCCAGGAGAGACCCAGTACTTC	CASSPLGPGETQYF
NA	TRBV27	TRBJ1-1	TGTGCCAGCAGTTTAAGGAGTGTGAACACTGAAGCTTTCTTT	CASSLRSVNTEAFF
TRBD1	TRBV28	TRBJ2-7	TGTGCCAGCAGTCCAAGGGGGCTTAGCTCCTACGAGCAGTACTTC	CASSPRGLSSYEQYF
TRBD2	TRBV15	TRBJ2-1	TGTGCCACCAGCAGAGACGGGACTAGCAGGGCCAATGAGCAGTTCTTC	CATSRDGTSRANEQFF
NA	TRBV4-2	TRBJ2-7	TGTGCCAGCAGCCAAGCCCACGGGATCGAAGCGAGTGAGCAGTACTTC	CASSQAHGIEASEQYF
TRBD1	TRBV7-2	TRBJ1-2	TGTGCCAGCACTTTGGACAGGGGAATTTATGGCTACACCTTC	CASTLDRGIYGYTF
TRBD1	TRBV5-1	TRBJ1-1	TGCGCCAGCAGCCTCGGGACAGGGGATGAAGCTTTCTTT	CASSLGTGDEAFF
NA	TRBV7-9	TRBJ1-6	TGTGCCAGCCAATATCCGACGGGACAATCATACTCACCCCTCCACTTT	CASQYPTGQSYSPLHF
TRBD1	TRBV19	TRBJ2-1	TGTGCCAGTAGTATCGGGGGGACAGGGGGCAACAACAATGAGCAGTTCTTC	CASSIGGTGGNNNEQFF
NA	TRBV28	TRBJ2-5	TGTGCCAGCAGTTTAGGCGGGGGCGTGGAAGAGACCCAGTACTTC	CASSLGGGVEETQYF
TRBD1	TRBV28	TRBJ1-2	TGTGCCAGCAGTCCAGGGACAGGGGTTTACTACACCTTC	CASSPGTGVYYTF
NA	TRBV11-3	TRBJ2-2	TGTGCCAGCAGCCCCCGGACAGGGGAGCTGTTTTTT	CASSPRTGELFF
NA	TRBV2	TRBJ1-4	TGTGCCAGCAGATTCCCGGGGGCAACTAATGAAAAACTGTTTTTT	CASRFPGATNEKLFF
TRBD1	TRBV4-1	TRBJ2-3	TGCGCCAGCAGCCACTGGACAGGGAAAGCAGATACGCAGTATTTT	CASSHWTGKADTQYF
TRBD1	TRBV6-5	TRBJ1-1	TGTGCCAGCAGTTACTCGGGGACAGGGAACACTGAAGCTTTCTTT	CASSYSGTGNTEAFF
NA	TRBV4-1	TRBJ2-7	TGCGCCAGCAGCCAAGCGGGAACCGAGCAGTACTTC	CASSQAGTEQYF
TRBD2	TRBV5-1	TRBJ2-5	TGCGCCAGCAGCCAATTAGCGGGAGGGCCACAAGAGACCCAGTACTTC	CASSQLAGGPQETQYF
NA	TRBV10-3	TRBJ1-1	TGTGCCATCAGTGAGGCAGGGGCGGACACTGAAGCTTTCTTT	CAISEAGADTEAFF
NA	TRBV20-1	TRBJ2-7	TGCAGTGCTAGGATCAGCTACGAGCAGTACTTC	CSARISYEQYF
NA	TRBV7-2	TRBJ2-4	TGTGCCAGCAGCTTAGATCCCCGATCGACAGACCAGTACTTC	CASSLDPRSTDQYF
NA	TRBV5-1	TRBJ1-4	TGCGCCAGCAGCTTGGGGGTCAGGGTACATTCAACTAATGAAAAACTGTTTTTT	CASSLGVRVHSTNEKLFF
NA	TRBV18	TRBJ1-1	TGTGCCAGCTCACCAGTAGCCGGGTTTGGGAACACTGAAGCTTTCTTT	CASSPVAGFGNTEAFF
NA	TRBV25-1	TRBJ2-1	TGTGCCAGCAGTGACGGGGGTTTATCCAATGAGCAGTTCTTC	CASSDGGLSNEQFF
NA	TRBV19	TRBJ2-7	TGTGCCAGTAGTATAGGACTAGGGATATACGAGCAGTACTTC	CASSIGLGIYEQYF